This paragraph reports one TCR beta chain. The antigen it binds to is not known. Nothing much larger sits one base from this clone, and base qualities are not available. The data were taken from a study of blood T cell repertoires in COVID-19 (dated by TCRdb to 2019 to 2021). In terms of the full investigation: Samples from collaborators originated in the United States, Italy and Spain and spanned both the acute and convalescent phases of COVID-19. The prospective study material was composed of cDNA or gDNA derived from T cells, B-cell-depleted T cells, or PBMCs. Subjects who had been exposed to COVID-19, were actively infected with it, or had recovered from it provided the deeply sampled blood TCRbeta repertoires that made up the dataset. The repertoires were released in a freely available public database meant as a resource for research on the immune response to SARS-CoV-2. The samples were drawn from two sources: the first 160 participants of the ongoing ImmuneRACE study, and 1,000 to 1,500 subjects contributed by 6 global collaborators. Nearly every sample came with metadata listing a de-identified subject ID, COVID-19 status, age in years and sex. Where available, HLA class I and class II types were obtained from metadata supplied by the sample provider rather than from assay-based typing.

Study-wide conclusions, independent of this receptor: The quantity of clinical and demographic metadata differed by source and by participant and was supplied without curation.

TCRbeta CDR3 regions were amplified from genomic DNA using the immunoSEQ Assay, a bias-controlled multiplex PCR. Per the authors' processing: Within the assay, amplification of reference gene primers was used to estimate how many nucleated cells each sample contained. To quantify the absolute abundance of each unique TCRbeta CDR3 rearrangement, sequence reads were collapsed and filtered. For each sample, productive Simpson clonality was calculated as the square root of Simpson's diversity index across productive rearrangements. Not all clones reach the TCRdb copy of this immuneACCESS table, which keeps in-frame sequences only. Checked studies attribute under half of the gap to unresolved V genes and leave the rest unexplained. Clonal size and the V and J genes are those of that table, whereas D and trimming came from the DNA. A total of about 170,000 clones appear in this sample, 80% to 85% of them only once. Clones ranked in the top ten supply less than 15% of the sample.

Whole blood was collected in K2EDTA tubes by collaborating institutions according to the institutions' own protocols. For TCRbeta analysis, collaborators shipped samples as frozen whole blood, isolated PBMCs, or DNA extracted from either of those sample types. The CDR3 covers 14 residues, taking in both the cysteine and the phenylalanine. Solely the CDR3 DNA is kept, with 42 bases framed from the first base. Taken from the germline V gene, the CDR1 and CDR2 loops are MDHEN and SYDVKM. The V end loses 6 bases and the J end loses 3 bases, and a stretch of 15 bases separates them. This clonotype was obtained from a man aged 18 to 29 with active or convalescent COVID-19. The receptor chain draws on TRBV28 and TRBJ2-7; a tentative D match to TRBD2 spans 6 bases. The specimen was peripheral blood. The encoded CDR3 is CASRGSSSVYEQYF. The DNA sequence is TGTGCCAGCAGAGGGAGTTCTAGCGTCTACGAGCAGTACTTC.